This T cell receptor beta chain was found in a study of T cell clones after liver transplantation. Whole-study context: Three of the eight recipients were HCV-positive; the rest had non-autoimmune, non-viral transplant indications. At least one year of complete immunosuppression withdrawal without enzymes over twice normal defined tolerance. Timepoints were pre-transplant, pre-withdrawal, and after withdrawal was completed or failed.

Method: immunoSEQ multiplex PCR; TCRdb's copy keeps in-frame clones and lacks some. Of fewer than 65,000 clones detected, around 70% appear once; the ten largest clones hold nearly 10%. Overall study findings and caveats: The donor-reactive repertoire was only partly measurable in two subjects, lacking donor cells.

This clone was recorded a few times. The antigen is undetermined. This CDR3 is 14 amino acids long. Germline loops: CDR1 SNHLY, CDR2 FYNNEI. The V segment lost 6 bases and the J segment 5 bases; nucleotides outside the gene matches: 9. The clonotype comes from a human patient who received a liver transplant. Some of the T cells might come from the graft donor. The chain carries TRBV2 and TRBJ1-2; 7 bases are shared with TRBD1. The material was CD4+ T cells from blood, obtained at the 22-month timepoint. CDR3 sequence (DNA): TGTGCCAGCAGCGTCCGACAGGGCTATTATGGCTACACCTTC. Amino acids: CASSVRQGYYGYTF.